This TCR beta chain was identified in a study of shared clonotypes between healthy human individuals. Study-wide findings and caveats: Donor scarcity curtailed the genetic and exposure-history diversity represented herein.

The method was immunoSEQ multiplex PCR; TCRdb's version includes in-frame clones alone and lacks a portion of them. The table has 950,000 to 1,200,000 clones, 77% seen once. Germline V gene sequence: CDR1 SGHTA, CDR2 FQGTGA. The CDR3 totals 13 residues. V shed 4 bases and J shed 5 bases, with 11 bases lying between them. A remark on this clone: Its antigen is currently unknown.

Splitting of CD4+ cells produced CD45RA+ naive and CD45RA-negative memory subsets. This chain links TRBV7-3 with TRBJ2-5, with D maybe TRBD1 (6 bases). The clonotype was recovered from a man between 18 and 35 years old in good health. Some clones in this sample may be carry-over from other donors' samples. Input material: memory CD4+ T cells from PBMCs. The subset: CD45RA-negative fraction. In DNA form, the CDR3 reads TGTGCCAGCAGCTCTCTGACAGGCGAGACCCAGTACTTC. This encodes CASSSLTGETQYF. Combining the CDR3 with reference TRBV7-3 and TRBJ2-5 gives the whole variable domain GAGVSQTPSNKVTEKGKYVELRCDPISGHTALYWYRQSLGQGPEFLIYFQGTGAADDSGLPNDRFFAVRPEGSVSTLKIQRTERGDSAVYLCASSSLTGETQYFGPGTRLLVL.